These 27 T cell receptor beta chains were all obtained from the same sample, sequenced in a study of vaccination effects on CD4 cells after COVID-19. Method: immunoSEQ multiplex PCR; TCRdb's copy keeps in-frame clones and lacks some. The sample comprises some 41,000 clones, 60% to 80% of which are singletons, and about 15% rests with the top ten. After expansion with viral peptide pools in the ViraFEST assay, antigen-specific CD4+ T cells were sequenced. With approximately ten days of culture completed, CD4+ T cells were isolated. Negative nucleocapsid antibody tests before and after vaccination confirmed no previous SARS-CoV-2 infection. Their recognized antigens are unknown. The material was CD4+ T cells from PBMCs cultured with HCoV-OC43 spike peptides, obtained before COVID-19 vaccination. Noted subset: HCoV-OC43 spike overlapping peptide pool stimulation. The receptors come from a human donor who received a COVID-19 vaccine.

CDR3 coding DNA: TGTGCCAGCAGCTTCGGAGGGCCTAGCGGGGGCGTCTACAATGAGCAGTTCTTC. Translating gives CASSFGGPSGGVYNEQFF. The V gene is TRBV5-4, the J gene TRBJ2-1, with TRBD2 matching 10 bases. CDR3 size: 18 residues. The germline CDR1 and CDR2 sequences are SGHNT and YYREEE (reference sequence). V was pared by 2 bases and J by 3 bases, with 11 bases of the junction left unmatched.

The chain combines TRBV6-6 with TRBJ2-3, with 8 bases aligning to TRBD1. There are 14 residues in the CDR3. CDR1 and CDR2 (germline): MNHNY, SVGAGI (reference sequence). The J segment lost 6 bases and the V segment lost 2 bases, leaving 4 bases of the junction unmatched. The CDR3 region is CASSYGTGSDTQYF. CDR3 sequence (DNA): TGTGCCAGCAGTTACGGGACAGGTTCGGATACGCAGTATTTT.

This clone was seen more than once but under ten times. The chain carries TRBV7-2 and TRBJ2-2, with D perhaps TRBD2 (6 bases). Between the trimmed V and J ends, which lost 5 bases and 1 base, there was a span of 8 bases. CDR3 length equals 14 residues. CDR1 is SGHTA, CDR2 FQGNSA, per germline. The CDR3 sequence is CASSRSGNTGELFF. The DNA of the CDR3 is TGTGCCAGCAGCCGTAGCGGGAACACCGGGGAGCTGTTTTTT.

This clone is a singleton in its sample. As DNA, the CDR3 is TGTGCCAGCAGCCGATCGGGACACCGAACTGGAAACACCATATATTTT. It specifies CASSRSGHRTGNTIYF. The chain recombines TRBV7-9 with TRBJ1-3, with D maybe TRBD1 (6 bases). Trimming stripped 5 bases from V and 2 bases from J, with 16 bases between. The CDR3 is made up of 16 amino acids. In germline, CDR1 is SEHNR, CDR2 FQNEAQ (reference sequence).

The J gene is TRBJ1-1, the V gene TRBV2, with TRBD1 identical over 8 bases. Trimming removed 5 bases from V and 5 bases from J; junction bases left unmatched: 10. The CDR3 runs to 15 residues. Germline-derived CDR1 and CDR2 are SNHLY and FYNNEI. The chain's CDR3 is CASSFPTGGFTEAFF. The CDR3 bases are TGTGCCAGCAGTTTCCCTACAGGGGGATTTACTGAAGCTTTCTTT.

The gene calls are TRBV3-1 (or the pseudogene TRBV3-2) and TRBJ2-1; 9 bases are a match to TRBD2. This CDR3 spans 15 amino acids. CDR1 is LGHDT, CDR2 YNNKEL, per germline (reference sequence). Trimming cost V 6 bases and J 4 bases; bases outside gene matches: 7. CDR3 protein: CASREGLADYNEQFF. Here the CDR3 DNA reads TGTGCCAGCAGGGAGGGACTAGCAGATTACAATGAGCAGTTCTTC.

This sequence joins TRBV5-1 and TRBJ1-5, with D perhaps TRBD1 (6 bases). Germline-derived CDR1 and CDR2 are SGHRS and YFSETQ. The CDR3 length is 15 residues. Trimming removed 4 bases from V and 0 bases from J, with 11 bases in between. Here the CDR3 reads CASSPGAGSNQPQHF. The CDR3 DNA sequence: TGCGCCAGCAGCCCAGGGGCGGGTAGCAATCAGCCCCAGCATTTT.

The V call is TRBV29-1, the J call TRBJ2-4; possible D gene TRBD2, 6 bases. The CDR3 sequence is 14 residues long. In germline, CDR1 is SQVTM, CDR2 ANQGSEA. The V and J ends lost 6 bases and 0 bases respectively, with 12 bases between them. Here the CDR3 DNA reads TGCAGCGTAGTGCCGGGACTAGCCAAAAACATTCAGTACTTC. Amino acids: CSVVPGLAKNIQYF.

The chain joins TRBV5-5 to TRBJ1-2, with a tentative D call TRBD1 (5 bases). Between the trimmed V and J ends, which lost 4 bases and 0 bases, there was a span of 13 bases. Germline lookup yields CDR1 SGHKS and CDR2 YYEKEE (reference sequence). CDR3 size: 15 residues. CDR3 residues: CASSPGPNSNYGYTF. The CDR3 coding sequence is TGTGCCAGCAGCCCGGGACCGAACTCTAACTATGGCTACACCTTC.

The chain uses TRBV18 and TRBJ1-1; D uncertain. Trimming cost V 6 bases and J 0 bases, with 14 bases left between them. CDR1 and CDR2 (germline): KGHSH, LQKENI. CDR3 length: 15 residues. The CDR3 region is CASSLDRYMNTEAFF. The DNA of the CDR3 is TGTGCCAGCTCCCTCGATCGATACATGAACACTGAAGCTTTCTTT.

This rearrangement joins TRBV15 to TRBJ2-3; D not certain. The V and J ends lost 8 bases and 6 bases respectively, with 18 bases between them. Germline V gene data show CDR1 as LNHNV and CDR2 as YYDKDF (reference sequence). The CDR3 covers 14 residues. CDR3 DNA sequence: TGTGCCACCTCCCCTGGCCCGGATCGGGATACGCAGTATTTT. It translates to CATSPGPDRDTQYF.

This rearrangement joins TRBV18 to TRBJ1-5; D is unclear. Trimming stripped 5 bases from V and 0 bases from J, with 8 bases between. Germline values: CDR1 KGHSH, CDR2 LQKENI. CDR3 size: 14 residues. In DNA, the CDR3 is TGTGCCAGCTCAATCCAGGATAGCAATCAGCCCCAGCATTTT. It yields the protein CASSIQDSNQPQHF.

CDR3 nucleotide sequence: TGTGCCAGCAGCTTAGGGGGATACCAAGAGACCCAGTACTTC. Encoded protein: CASSLGGYQETQYF. The V call is TRBV7-2, the J call TRBJ2-5, with D unclear. Germline CDR1 SGHTA, CDR2 FQGNSA. The CDR3 covers 14 residues. Trimming removed 1 base from V and 0 bases from J, with 6 bases in between.

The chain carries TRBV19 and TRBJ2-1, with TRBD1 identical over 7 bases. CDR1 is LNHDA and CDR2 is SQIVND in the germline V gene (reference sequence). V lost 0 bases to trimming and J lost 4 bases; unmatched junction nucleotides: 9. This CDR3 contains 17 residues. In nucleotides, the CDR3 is TGTGCCAGTAGTATAGATTGGTCAGGGGGAACGTACAATGAGCAGTTCTTC. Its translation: CASSIDWSGGTYNEQFF. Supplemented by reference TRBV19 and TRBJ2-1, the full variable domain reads DGGITQSPKYLFRKEGQNVTLSCEQNLNHDAMYWYRQDPGQGLRLIYYSQIVNDFQKGDIAEGYSVSREKKESFPLTVTSAQKNPTAFYLCASSIDWSGGTYNEQFFGPGTRLTVL.

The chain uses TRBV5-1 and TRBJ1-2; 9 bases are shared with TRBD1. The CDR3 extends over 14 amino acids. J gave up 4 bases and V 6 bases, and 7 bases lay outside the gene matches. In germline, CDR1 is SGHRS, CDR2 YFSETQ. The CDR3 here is CASNYSDRGYGYTF. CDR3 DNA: TGCGCCAGCAACTATTCGGACAGGGGCTATGGCTACACCTTC. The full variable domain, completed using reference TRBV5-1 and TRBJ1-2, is KAGVTQTPRYLIKTRGQQVTLSCSPISGHRSVSWYQQTPGQGLQFLFEYFSETQRNKGNFPGRFSGRQFSNSRSEMNVSTLELGDSALYLCASNYSDRGYGYTFGSGTRLTVV.

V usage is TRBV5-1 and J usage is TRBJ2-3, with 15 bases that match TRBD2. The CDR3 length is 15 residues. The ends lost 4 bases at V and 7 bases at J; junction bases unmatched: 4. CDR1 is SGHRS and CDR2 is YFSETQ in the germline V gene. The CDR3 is CASSLGLAGGYTQYF. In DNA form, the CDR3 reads TGCGCCAGCAGCCTGGGACTAGCGGGAGGTTATACGCAGTATTTT.

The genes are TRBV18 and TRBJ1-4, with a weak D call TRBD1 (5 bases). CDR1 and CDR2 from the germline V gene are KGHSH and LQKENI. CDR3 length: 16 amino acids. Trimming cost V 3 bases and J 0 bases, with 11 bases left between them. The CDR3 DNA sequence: TGTGCCAGCTCACCCTTGGCAGGGACAACTAATGAAAAACTGTTTTTT. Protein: CASSPLAGTTNEKLFF.

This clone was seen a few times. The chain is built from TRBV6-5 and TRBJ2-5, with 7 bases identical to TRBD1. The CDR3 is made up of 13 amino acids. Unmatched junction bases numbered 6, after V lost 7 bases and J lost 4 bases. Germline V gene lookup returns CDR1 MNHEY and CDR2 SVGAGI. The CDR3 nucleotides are TGTGCCAGCACCCCGACAGGGAGAGAGACCCAGTACTTC. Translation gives CASTPTGRETQYF.

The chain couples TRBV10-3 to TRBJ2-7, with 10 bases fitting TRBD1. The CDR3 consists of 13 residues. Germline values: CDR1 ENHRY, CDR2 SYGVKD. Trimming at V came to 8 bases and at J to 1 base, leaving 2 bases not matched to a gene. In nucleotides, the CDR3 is TGTGCCATCCGGACAGGGGGATCCTACGAGCAGTACTTC. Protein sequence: CAIRTGGSYEQYF.

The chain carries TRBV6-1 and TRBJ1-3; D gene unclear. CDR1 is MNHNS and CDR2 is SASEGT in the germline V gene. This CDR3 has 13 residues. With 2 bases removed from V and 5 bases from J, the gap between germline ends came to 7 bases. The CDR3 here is CASSEHNRNTIYF. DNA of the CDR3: TGTGCCAGCAGTGAACACAATAGAAACACCATATATTTT.

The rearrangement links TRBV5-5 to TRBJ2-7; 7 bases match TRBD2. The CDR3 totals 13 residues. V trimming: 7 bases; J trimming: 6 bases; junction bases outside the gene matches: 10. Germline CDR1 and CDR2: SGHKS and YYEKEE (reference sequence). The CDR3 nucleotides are TGTGCCAGCCTCACCAGGCCTAGCGGCGAGCAGTACTTC. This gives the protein CASLTRPSGEQYF.

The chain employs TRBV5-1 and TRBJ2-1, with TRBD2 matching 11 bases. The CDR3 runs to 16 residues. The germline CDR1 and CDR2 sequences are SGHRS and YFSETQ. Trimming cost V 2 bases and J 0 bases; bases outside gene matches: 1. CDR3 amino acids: CASSFSGRASYNEQFF. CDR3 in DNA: TGCGCCAGCAGCTTTAGCGGGAGGGCCTCCTACAATGAGCAGTTCTTC.

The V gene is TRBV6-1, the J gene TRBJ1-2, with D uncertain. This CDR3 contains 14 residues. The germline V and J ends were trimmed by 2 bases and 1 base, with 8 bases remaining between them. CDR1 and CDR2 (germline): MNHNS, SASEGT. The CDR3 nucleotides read TGTGCCAGCAGTGAAACGGGCCGTAACTATGGCTACACCTTC. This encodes CASSETGRNYGYTF.

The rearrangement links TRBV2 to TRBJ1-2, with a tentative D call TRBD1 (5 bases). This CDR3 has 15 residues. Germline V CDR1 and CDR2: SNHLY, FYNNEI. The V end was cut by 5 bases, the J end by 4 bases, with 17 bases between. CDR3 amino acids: CASSPPITGLYGYTF. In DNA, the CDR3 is TGTGCCAGCAGTCCACCAATAACAGGTCTCTATGGCTACACCTTC.

The CDR3, as DNA: TGCAGCGTTCTTAGCACAGATACGCAGTATTTT. As protein: CSVLSTDTQYF. The rearrangement joins TRBV29-1 to TRBJ2-3; D gene ambiguous. Between the trimmed V and J ends, which lost 5 bases and 0 bases, there was a span of 3 bases. The CDR3 has 11 residues. Germline V gene sequence: CDR1 SQVTM, CDR2 ANQGSEA.

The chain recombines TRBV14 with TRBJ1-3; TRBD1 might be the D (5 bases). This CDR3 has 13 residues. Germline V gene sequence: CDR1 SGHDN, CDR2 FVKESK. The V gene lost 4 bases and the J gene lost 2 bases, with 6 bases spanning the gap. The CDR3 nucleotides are TGTGCCAGCAGCCCCAGGGCTGGAAACACCATATATTTT. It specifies CASSPRAGNTIYF. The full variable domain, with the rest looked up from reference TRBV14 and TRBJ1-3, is EAGVTQFPSHSVIEKGQTVTLRCDPISGHDNLYWYRRVMGKEIKFLLHFVKESKQDESGMPNNRFLAERTGGTYSTLKVQPAELEDSGVYFCASSPRAGNTIYFGEGSWLTVV.

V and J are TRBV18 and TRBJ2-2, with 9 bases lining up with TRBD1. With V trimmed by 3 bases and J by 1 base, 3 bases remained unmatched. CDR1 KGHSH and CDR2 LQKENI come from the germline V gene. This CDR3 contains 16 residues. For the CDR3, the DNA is TGTGCCAGCTCACCGCAGACAGGGGGGAACACCGGGGAGCTGTTTTTT. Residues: CASSPQTGGNTGELFF.